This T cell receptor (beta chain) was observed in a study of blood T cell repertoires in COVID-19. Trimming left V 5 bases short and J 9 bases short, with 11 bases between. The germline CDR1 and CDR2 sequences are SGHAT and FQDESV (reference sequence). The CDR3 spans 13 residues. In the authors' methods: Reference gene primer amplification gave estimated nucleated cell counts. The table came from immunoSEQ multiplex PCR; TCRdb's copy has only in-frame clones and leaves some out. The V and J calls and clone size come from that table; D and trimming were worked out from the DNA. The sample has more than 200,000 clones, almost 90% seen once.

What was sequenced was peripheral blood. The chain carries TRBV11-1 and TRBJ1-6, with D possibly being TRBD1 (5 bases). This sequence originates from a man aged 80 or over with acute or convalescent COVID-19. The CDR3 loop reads CASSLPGGSPLHF. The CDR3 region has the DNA TGTGCCAGCAGCCTACCCGGGGGTTCACCCCTCCACTTT.